This T cell receptor (beta chain) was recorded in a study of beta chain features in type 1 diabetes. Study-level findings and limits: The study found moderately but significantly shorter TCRB CDR3s in all four CD4+ subsets of Type 1 diabetes patients.

CDR1 and CDR2 (germline): LGHNA, YNFKEQ. With V trimmed by 0 bases and J by 1 base, 5 bases remained unmatched. CDR3 length: 17 residues. Comments on this clone: Its specificity is not known.

The investigators reverse transcribed all of the isolated RNA, so they sequenced expressed TCRB transcripts. Profiled with immunoSEQ multiplex PCR; TCRdb holds only in-frame clones, not every one. The sample includes 60,000 or so clones, about 60% of them seen just once. The rearrangement uses TRBV4-2 and TRBJ2-2, with 7 bases that match TRBD2. The clonotype comes from a woman in her late teens or twenties in good health. The sequencing sample was made of Tregs from blood. The CDR3 DNA reads TGTGCCAGCAGCCAAGATGTTCCTAGCGGGAACACCGGGGAGCTGTTTTTT. Translation gives CASSQDVPSGNTGELFF.